The text below deals with one TCR beta chain. No cognate antigen has been identified for it. Base quality data are lacking; no much larger clone is found one base away. The CDR3 regions of human TCRbeta chains were analyzed by immunosequencing. As for how the authors treated the data: TCRs in the repertoires were compared against a reference library of SARS-CoV-2-specific TCRs that had been generated with the MIRA antigen-specificity platform. Breadth was defined as the fraction of unique TCRs that were SARS-CoV-2-associated. Depth was defined as the fraction of total T cells that were SARS-CoV-2-associated. Each spike-specific TCR was assigned to its reactive spike region and to a CD4 or CD8 class using the MIRA data. Log10-transformed breadth and depth values were compared by one-way ANOVA with Sidak's multiple comparisons tests. TCRdb took over this immuneACCESS table, retaining in-frame rearrangements with V and J assigned. Such tables are incomplete; in checked studies, under half of the missing clones stem from an unresolved V gene, and the remainder is unexplained. V and J calls and clone size are copied from that table; D and trimming were computed from the DNA. For this sample the table gives fewer than 150,000 clones, of which about 85% were detected only once. The ten top clones hold 1.3% to 1.5% of the sample.

The time point label, as the study defines it: baseline before first vaccination. Vaccinee samples were obtained from the UK trials COV001 and COV002, which included a single-blind randomized controlled phase 2/3 trial of AZD1222 (ChAdOx1 nCoV-19) in healthy adults. For TCRbeta chain sequencing, PBMC samples from trial participants were taken at day 0 and at day 28 after the second dose. The data were obtained in a study of T cell responses to AZD1222 COVID-19 vaccine (TCRdb year 2021). Some background on the complete study: AZD1222 recipients given second doses at about 4 weeks or at about 12 weeks were pooled, since spike-specific TCR depth and breadth were not found to differ between the two schedules. Trial participants were enrolled by age into subgroups of 18-55, 56-69 and 70-plus years, and roughly 160, 29 and 62 TCR-sequenced participants, respectively, were included in these subgroups. TCR sequencing was performed for more than 230 trial participants, of whom 200 to 220 were given two doses of AZD1222 and roughly 25 were given two doses of MenACWY control vaccine.

Findings and caveats that apply to the study as a whole: Reportedly, close to half of the unique spike-specific TCRs recognized epitopes lying outside the regions that are mutated in the B.1.351 and B.1.1.7 variants. No day 14 peak-response samples were available, so repertoires were characterized only after the peak T cell response. Participants were mostly white British and included more females than males, and it was suggested by the authors that clonal diversity may have been underestimated. The whole spike protein was spanned by vaccine-associated CD4 TCRs, and dominant responses were seen in regions 160-218 and 743-854. In the small 56-69-year group, the increase in depth fell short of significance, most likely because of low power. Conclusions about previously exposed vaccinees are limited, since just six AZD1222 recipients were seropositive for SARS-CoV-2 at baseline. A significant rise in spike-specific TCR breadth and depth was observed after two AZD1222 doses relative to day 0 and relative to MenACWY recipients.

As encoded in the germline V gene (reference sequence), CDR1 is MNHEY while CDR2 is SMNVEV. V loses 6 bases, J loses 0 bases, and the germline ends lie 14 bases apart. From its cysteine to its phenylalanine, the CDR3 spans 15 amino acids. Only the CDR3 portion is preserved as DNA: 45 bases, with reading frame beginning at the first base. The receptor was isolated from an adult in good health. The sample here was peripheral blood, taken on day 0 of AZD1222 vaccination. The chain links TRBV27 with TRBJ1-2, with the D segment identity uncertain. Here the CDR3 is given as CASSPGWSTNYGYTF. The DNA reads as follows: TGTGCCAGCAGCCCTGGCTGGAGTACTAACTATGGCTACACCTTC.